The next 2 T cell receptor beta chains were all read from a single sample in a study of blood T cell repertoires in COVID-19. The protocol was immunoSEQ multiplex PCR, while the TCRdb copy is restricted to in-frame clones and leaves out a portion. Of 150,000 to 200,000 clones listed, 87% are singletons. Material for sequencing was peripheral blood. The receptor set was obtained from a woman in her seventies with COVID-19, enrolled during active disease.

Written as DNA, the CDR3 is TGTGCCAGCAGCTTGGCCGCCTCCCTGGGCGAGACCCAGTACTTC. Protein: CASSLAASLGETQYF. This chain joins TRBV5-4 and TRBJ2-5, with D hard to call. The CDR3 contains 15 residues. The germline V and J ends were trimmed by 0 bases and 5 bases, with 14 bases remaining between them. The germline V gene has CDR1 SGHNT and CDR2 YYREEE (reference sequence).

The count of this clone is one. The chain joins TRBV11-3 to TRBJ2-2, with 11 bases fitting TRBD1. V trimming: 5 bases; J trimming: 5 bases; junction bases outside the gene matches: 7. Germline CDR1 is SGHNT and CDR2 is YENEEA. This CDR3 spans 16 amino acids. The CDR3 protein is CASSKRGTGGTGELFF. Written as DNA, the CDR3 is TGTGCCAGCAGCAAAAGGGGGACAGGGGGAACCGGGGAGCTGTTTTTT. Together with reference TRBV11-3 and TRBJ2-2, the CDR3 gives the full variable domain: EAGVVQSPRYKIIEKKQPVAFWCNPISGHNTLYWYLQNLGQGPELLIRYENEEAVDDSQLPKDRFSAERLKGVDSTLKIQPAELGDSAVYLCASSKRGTGGTGELFFGEGSRLTVL.